This TCR beta chain was captured by sequencing in a study of read filtering for tumor transcriptome and immune sequencing. Study-wide points: IR-seq captured clonotypes deeper and more reliably than RNA-seq. Correlation between methods rose after single-read clonotypes were removed.

Molecular barcoded adaptors covering alpha/delta and beta/gamma chains were used on around 370 ng RNA. TCRdb used MiXCR to reprocess the reads, holding one entry per CDR3 protein. The sample carries 48,000 or so distinct CDR3 sequences, around 19% recorded once. This clonotype appeared once. Its specificity is unknown. At one of its ends the junction is not consistent with the germline gene, which may arise from a read error. Sequenced: a population of CD138-negative cells sorted from bone marrow. The sequence was collected from a donor older than 35 with multiple myeloma.

CDR3 bases: TGTGCCAGCAGTCCTGGGTCCCAAGGTAGCAATCAGCCCCTGCATTTT. Translating gives CASSPGSQGSNQPLHF. The chain links TRBV28 to TRBJ1-5; no firm D call. Germline loops: CDR1 MDHEN, CDR2 SYDVKM. The CDR3 covers 16 residues.